This TCR beta chain was captured by sequencing in a study of blood T cell repertoires in COVID-19. Study background: Spain, Italy and the United States supplied samples that represented acute and convalescent COVID-19. T cells, B-cell-depleted T cells, or PBMCs provided the cDNA or gDNA that served as material.

In the authors' methods: Nucleated cell number was recorded as an estimate derived from reference gene primer amplification. The table came from immunoSEQ multiplex PCR; TCRdb's copy has only in-frame clones and leaves some out. Clonal size and the V and J genes are those of that table, whereas D and trimming came from the DNA. The table lists tens of thousands of clones, approximately 83% of them singletons, with approximately 34% in the top ten. Germline lookup yields CDR1 MGHDK and CDR2 SYGVNS. This CDR3 has 14 amino acids. The germline V and J ends were trimmed by 2 bases and 5 bases, with 12 bases remaining between them.

Sequenced input: peripheral blood. The chain recombines TRBV25-1 with TRBJ2-5; D uncertain. The TCR was taken from a woman older than 75 with active or convalescent COVID-19. The CDR3, as DNA: TGTGCCAGCAGTGAAGGGTGGAGTGGGGAGACCCAGTACTTC. It codes for CASSEGWSGETQYF.